This paragraph covers one T cell receptor beta chain sequence. As yet, its antigen is unknown. Healthy bone marrow donors made up the donor group. This entry is derived from a study of cytomegalovirus exposure and HLA in healthy donors. General study points: Whilst most TCR sequences proved rare, a subset of public TCRs occurred across many donors. A missense DCLRE1C variant was associated with V- and J-gene trimming of TCR beta chains in a later analysis, and an independent cohort replicated the association. Relative to equally common others, HLA-associated TCR beta chains showed greater clonal expansion in a later analysis.

CDR3 size: 11 residues. Between the trimmed V and J ends, which lost 10 bases and 14 bases, there was a span of 19 bases. Germline assignment: CDR1 MGHDK and CDR2 SYGVNS. Primers for the PCR totalled 60 Vbeta and 13 Jbeta. The protocol was immunoSEQ multiplex PCR, while the TCRdb copy is restricted to in-frame clones and leaves out a portion. The profile shows roughly 170,000 clones, around 83% of them singletons. Source material: PBMCs. The chain carries TRBV25-1 and TRBJ2-3; maybe TRBD2 (7 bases). This TCR derives from a girl aged 2-10 years in good health and CMV-seropositive. The CDR3 spells CATRVGGLGYF. CDR3 sequence (DNA): TGTGCCACCCGAGTCGGGGGGCTAGGGTATTTT. The whole variable domain, filled in from reference TRBV25-1 and TRBJ2-3, reads EADIYQTPRYLVIGTGKKITLECSQTMGHDKMYWYQQDPGMELHLIHYSYGVNSTEKGDLSSESTVSRIRTEHFPLTLESARPSHTSQYLCATRVGGLGYFGPGTRLTVL.